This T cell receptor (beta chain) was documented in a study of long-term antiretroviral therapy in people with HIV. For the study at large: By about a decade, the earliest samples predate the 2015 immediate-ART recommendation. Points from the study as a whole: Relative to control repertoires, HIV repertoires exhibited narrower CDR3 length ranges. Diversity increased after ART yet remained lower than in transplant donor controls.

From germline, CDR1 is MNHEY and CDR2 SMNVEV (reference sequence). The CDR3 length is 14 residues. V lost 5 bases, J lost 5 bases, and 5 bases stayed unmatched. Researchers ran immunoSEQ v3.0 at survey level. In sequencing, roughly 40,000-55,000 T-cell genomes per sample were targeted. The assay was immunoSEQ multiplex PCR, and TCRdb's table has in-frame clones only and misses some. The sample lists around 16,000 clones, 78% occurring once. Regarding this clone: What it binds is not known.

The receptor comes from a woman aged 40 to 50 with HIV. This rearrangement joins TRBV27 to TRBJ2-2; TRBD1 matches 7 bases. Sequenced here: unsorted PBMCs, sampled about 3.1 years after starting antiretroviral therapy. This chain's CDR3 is CASSLNRGTGELFF. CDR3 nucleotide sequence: TGTGCCAGCAGTCTCAACAGGGGAACCGGGGAGCTGTTTTTT.